This T cell receptor beta chain was documented in a study of vaccination and CD4 T cells after COVID-19. Study-wide context: Post-COVID sampling occurred a median approximately 93 days after diagnosis (range 35 to 161). Post-vaccine sample collection happened at a median of about 10 weeks after dose two, ranging 14 to 241.

Trimming removed 5 bases from V and 2 bases from J, with 9 bases in between. The germline gives CDR1 WSHSY, CDR2 SAAADI. The length of the CDR3 is 14 residues. The treatment here: 10-day PBMC culture with coronavirus spike peptide pools or control peptides (ViraFEST assay). One should note that the unexposed donor's CD4+ T cells were collected before the COVID-19 pandemic (2011-2018). Concerning this clonotype itself: Its antigen is undetermined.

The assay that was used to sequence DNA from cultured CD4+ T cells was the Oncomine TCR Beta short-read assay. TCRdb analysed the PCR reads with MiXCR anew, one entry per CDR3 protein. The table shows a few thousand distinct CDR3 sequences, with around 30% occurring only once. The rearrangement joins TRBV10-2 to TRBJ2-2; possibly TRBD1 for D (5 bases). The sequence derives from a human donor in good health. The sequenced sample consisted of CD4+ T cells from blood, cultured in vitro. The CDR3 nucleotides are TGCGCCAGCAGTCCCCAGGGAAACACCGGGGAGCTGTTTTTT. Its translation: CASSPQGNTGELFF.